This entry features one TCR beta chain sequence. As processed by the authors: Nucleated cell number was recorded as an estimate derived from reference gene primer amplification. TCRdb's copy holds only in-frame clones and misses some; the assay was immunoSEQ multiplex PCR. The V and J calls and clone size come from that table; D and trimming were worked out from the DNA. This sample has around 180,000 clones, with approximately 90% found just once. The sample is drawn from a study of blood T cell repertoires in COVID-19. For the study at large: Samples of COVID-19 (acute and convalescent) were obtained from the United States, Italy and Spain. The analysed material was cDNA or gDNA that came from T cells, B-cell-depleted T cells, or PBMCs.

Germline loops: CDR1 WNHNN, CDR2 SYGVQD (reference sequence). The CDR3 is 11 amino acids. Trimming removed 4 bases from V and 6 bases from J, with 7 bases in between. This TCR was sampled from a woman aged 30 to 39 with active or convalescent COVID-19. Sequenced input: peripheral blood. This chain connects TRBV10-1 to TRBJ2-7; D is unclear. The DNA of the CDR3 is TGCGCCAGCAGTGCTAGTTCCGAGCAGTACTTC. It yields the protein CASSASSEQYF.